One sample yielded the 16 T cell receptor beta chains listed below, sequenced in a study of T-cell memory formation after mild COVID-19. MiXCR, run by TCRdb on the 5' RACE reads, gives a single entry per CDR3 protein. The sample records 200,000 to 300,000 distinct CDR3 sequences, over 15% being singletons. Sequenced: PBMCs or a T cell subset sorted from them (not recorded which). These receptor sequences come from a man aged 18 to 35 who had mild COVID-19 (a few samples of this study predate the infection). Cell type and time point are not known.

In this sample, this clonotype turned up a few times. The chain uses TRBV6-2 or TRBV6-3 and TRBJ1-5, with D hard to call. Per the germline V gene, CDR1 is MNHEY and CDR2 is SVGEGT. The CDR3 totals 12 residues. V lost 10 bases to trimming and J lost 4 bases, with 11 bases between them. The CDR3 loop is CATSRRNQPQHF. As DNA, the CDR3 is TGTGCCACCAGCAGGAGGAATCAGCCCCAGCATTTT.

This chain links TRBV10-1 with TRBJ2-2; D remains ambiguous. This CDR3 spans 14 amino acids. V dropped 3 bases and J dropped 5 bases, with 10 bases sitting between them. Germline V CDR1 and CDR2: WNHNN, SYGVQD (reference sequence). The CDR3 reads CASSDLHGTGELFF. The DNA for the CDR3 is TGCGCCAGCAGTGATCTACATGGAACCGGGGAGCTGTTTTTT.

This clonotype was detected many times. V usage is TRBV9 and J usage is TRBJ1-5; no firm D call. Trimming removed 3 bases at V and 4 bases at J, with 8 bases between. CDR1 and CDR2 (germline): SGDLS, YYNGEE. The length of the CDR3 is 13 residues. In DNA form, the CDR3 reads TGTGCCAGCAGCGAGATTGGGAATCAGCCCCAGCATTTT. Amino acids: CASSEIGNQPQHF.

There are many counts of this clonotype. The CDR3 is CASSPRQGAYNEQFF. CDR3 DNA: TGTGCCAGCAGCCCCAGACAGGGAGCCTACAATGAGCAGTTCTTC. The chain uses TRBV7-9 and TRBJ2-1; 7 bases fit TRBD1. Germline V lookup: CDR1 SEHNR, CDR2 FQNEAQ (reference sequence). J was trimmed by 2 bases and V by 5 bases; bases with no gene match: 6. CDR3 length: 15 residues.

The chain couples TRBV5-1 to TRBJ2-1; D call uncertain. V gave up 3 bases and J gave up 4 bases, with 14 bases separating them. This CDR3 spans 15 amino acids. CDR1 and CDR2 (germline): SGHRS, YFSETQ. CDR3 in DNA: TGCGCCAGCAGCTCCGTCCCGGGCGGTTACAATGAGCAGTTCTTC. Protein product: CASSSVPGGYNEQFF.

The sample holds a few counts of this clonotype. The chain recombines TRBV14 with TRBJ1-2; D remains unclear. Germline CDR1 SGHDN, CDR2 FVKESK. CDR3 length: 15 residues. The V gene lost 0 bases and the J gene lost 8 bases, with 16 bases spanning the gap. The CDR3 reads CASSQDPGVAYGYTF. The CDR3 DNA sequence: TGTGCCAGCAGCCAAGATCCCGGGGTCGCCTACGGCTACACCTTC.

The sample holds a few counts of this clonotype. The V call is TRBV5-4, the J call TRBJ2-7; the match to TRBD2 covers 12 bases. The CDR3 is 15 amino acids. The J segment lost 3 bases and the V segment lost 4 bases, leaving 5 bases of the junction unmatched. The germline V gene encodes CDR1 SGHNT and CDR2 YYREEE (reference sequence). CDR3 region: CASSPGLAGRYEQYF. CDR3 nucleotide sequence: TGTGCCAGCAGCCCGGGACTAGCGGGCCGCTACGAGCAGTACTTC.

The J gene is TRBJ2-6, the V gene TRBV11-2; the D gene is possibly TRBD1 (5 bases). Deletions cut 2 bases from V and 0 bases from J, with 20 bases between. In germline, CDR1 is SGHAT, CDR2 FQNNGV. The CDR3 has 20 residues. Here the CDR3 reads CASSLFVADTPSSGANVLTF. The CDR3 DNA reads as TGTGCCAGCAGCTTATTTGTTGCGGACACTCCGAGCTCTGGGGCCAACGTCCTGACTTTC.

In its sample, this clonotype was seen a few times. The rearrangement joins TRBV7-2 to TRBJ2-2, with D possibly being TRBD2 (6 bases). This CDR3 has 14 residues. Trimming stripped 2 bases from V and 7 bases from J, with 11 bases between. CDR1 and CDR2 from the germline V gene are SGHTA and FQGNSA. This chain's CDR3 is CASSLTGGDGELFF. CDR3 nucleotide sequence: TGTGCCAGCAGCTTAACCGGGGGTGACGGGGAGCTGTTTTTT.

The chain combines TRBV7-2 with TRBJ1-2, with D maybe TRBD1 (5 bases). CDR1 is SGHTA and CDR2 is FQGNSA in the germline V gene. V was clipped by 0 bases and J by 6 bases, with 14 bases between them. The length of the CDR3 is 15 residues. This CDR3 is CASSLARGQGDGYTF. Written as DNA, the CDR3 is TGTGCCAGCAGCTTAGCAAGGGGCCAGGGTGATGGCTACACCTTC. Complete variable domain (other parts from reference TRBV7-2 and TRBJ1-2): GAGVSQSPSNKVTEKGKDVELRCDPISGHTALYWYRQSLGQGLEFLIYFQGNSAPDKSGLPSDRFSAERTGGSVSTLTIQRTQQEDSAVYLCASSLARGQGDGYTFGSGTRLTVV.

The table lists this clonotype with many counts. Here the CDR3 reads CASSLALNEQFF. The DNA for the CDR3 is TGCGCCAGCAGCTTGGCCCTGAATGAGCAGTTCTTC. V and J are TRBV5-1 and TRBJ2-1; D remains ambiguous. V gave up 0 bases and J gave up 7 bases, with 5 bases separating them. The CDR3 contains 12 residues. CDR1 and CDR2 (germline): SGHRS, YFSETQ.

The V and J genes are TRBV12-3 or TRBV12-4 and TRBJ1-2; TRBD1 is a possible D gene (6 bases). Trimming pared 5 bases from V and 4 bases from J, leaving 17 bases between. The CDR3 extends over 15 amino acids. In DNA, the CDR3 is TGTGCCAGCAGTCACCAAGGGGGGATTGTCTATGGCTACACCTTC. Protein: CASSHQGGIVYGYTF.

This clonotype has just one count. The V and J genes are TRBV9 and TRBJ1-6; weak D call: TRBD1 (6 bases). Germline V gene sequence: CDR1 SGDLS, CDR2 YYNGEE. V was shortened by 4 bases and J by 8 bases, with 13 bases between the two germline ends. The CDR3 extends over 14 amino acids. The CDR3 region has the DNA TGTGCCAGCAGCCTCCTGGGACAAGATTCACCCCTCCACTTT. Its protein is CASSLLGQDSPLHF.

The chain couples TRBV20-1 to TRBJ1-4; D gene unclear. CDR1 is DFQATT and CDR2 is SNEGSKA in the germline V gene (reference sequence). The CDR3 consists of 15 residues. The V gene lost 1 base and the J gene lost 0 bases, with 9 bases spanning the gap. The DNA of the CDR3 is TGCAGTGCTAGAGCCACCGGCGCAACTAATGAAAAACTGTTTTTT. Protein: CSARATGATNEKLFF.

This clonotype has just a few counts. The chain uses TRBV5-4 and TRBJ2-3; tentative D call: TRBD1 (5 bases). Trimming shortened V by 0 bases and J by 1 base, and 6 bases separated the two germline ends. This CDR3 has 14 residues. From germline, CDR1 is SGHNT and CDR2 YYREEE (reference sequence). DNA of the CDR3: TGTGCCAGCAGCTTGGTACAGGGCACAGATACGCAGTATTTT. Its protein is CASSLVQGTDTQYF.

This clonotype came up a few times. V and J are TRBV18 and TRBJ2-1, with D possibly being TRBD1 (5 bases). Between the trimmed V and J ends, which lost 6 bases and 2 bases, there was a span of 11 bases. Germline V CDR1 and CDR2: KGHSH, LQKENI. The CDR3 extends over 14 amino acids. The CDR3 nucleotides read TGTGCCAGCTCGGGGCGCCTGGCCTACAATGAGCAGTTCTTC. Protein: CASSGRLAYNEQFF.